The 25 T cell receptor beta chains below all came from one sample that was sequenced in a study of cytomegalovirus exposure and HLA in healthy donors. PCR used 60 Vbeta primers and 13 Jbeta primers. The table came from immunoSEQ multiplex PCR; TCRdb's copy has only in-frame clones and leaves some out. The sample contains about 120,000 clones, 70% to 85% of which appear only once. Specimen: PBMCs. These receptors all stem from a female donor in good health and CMV-seronegative.

The chain links TRBV9 to TRBJ2-7; tentatively, D is TRBD1 (6 bases). The CDR3 spans 13 residues. The V gene lost 5 bases and the J gene lost 4 bases, with 13 bases spanning the gap. Germline CDR1 reads SGDLS; CDR2 reads YYNGEE. The CDR3 region is CASSVRGGYEQYF. The DNA for the CDR3 is TGTGCCAGCAGTGTGAGAGGGGGTTACGAGCAGTACTTC.

CDR3 residues: CASSIFGQDRGETQYF. CDR3 DNA: TGTGCCAGTAGTATATTCGGGCAGGACCGCGGGGAGACCCAGTACTTC. The rearrangement links TRBV19 to TRBJ2-5; D is perhaps TRBD2 (5 bases). Germline lookup yields CDR1 LNHDA and CDR2 SQIVND (reference sequence). The CDR3 has 16 amino acids. Trimming pared 2 bases from V and 5 bases from J, leaving 18 bases between.

The chain links TRBV29-1 to TRBJ1-1, with D uncertain. The V end lost 3 bases, the J end lost 1 base, and 12 bases lay between the germline ends. Germline-derived CDR1 and CDR2 are SQVTM and ANQGSEA. This CDR3 region has 14 residues. In nucleotides, the CDR3 is TGCAGCGTTGACGGTCAGGTCACGAACACTGAAGCTTTCTTT. It translates to CSVDGQVTNTEAFF.

The V gene is TRBV19, the J gene TRBJ1-2, with D perhaps TRBD1 (5 bases). Between the trimmed V and J ends, which lost 6 bases and 2 bases, there was a span of 10 bases. The CDR3 runs 13 residues. Germline loops: CDR1 LNHDA, CDR2 SQIVND (reference sequence). CDR3: CASRLQDNYGYTF. The CDR3 DNA follows: TGTGCCAGTAGGCTACAGGACAACTATGGCTACACCTTC.

DNA of the CDR3: TGTGCCAGCAGTTTGGGAGGAGTAACCCCAAACTACGAGCAGTACTTC. Protein product: CASSLGGVTPNYEQYF. The rearrangement links TRBV28 to TRBJ2-7, with D possibly being TRBD2 (6 bases). This CDR3 has 16 amino acids. V lost 3 bases and J 3 bases, leaving 18 bases between the germline ends. The germline CDR1 and CDR2 sequences are MDHEN and SYDVKM.

In its sample, this clone was seen a few times. Additional DNA sequences in this sample encode the identical CDR3. The chain combines TRBV7-9 with TRBJ1-2; D not resolved. The V end lost 5 bases, the J end lost 2 bases, and 12 bases lay between the germline ends. The CDR3 consists of 14 residues. Germline CDR1 is SEHNR and CDR2 is FQNEAQ (reference sequence). The CDR3 loop reads CASSLDSGNYGYTF. The CDR3 DNA sequence: TGTGCCAGCAGCCTGGACTCCGGGAACTATGGCTACACCTTC. Full variable domain (remainder filled in from reference TRBV7-9 and TRBJ1-2): DTGVSQNPRHKITKRGQNVTFRCDPISEHNRLYWYRQTLGQGPEFLTYFQNEAQLEKSRLLSDRFSAERPKGSFSTLEIQRTEQGDSAMYLCASSLDSGNYGYTFGSGTRLTVV.

In DNA, the CDR3 is TGTGCCAGCAGCCCCTGGGACAGGGGGGATCATGGCTACACCTTC. Amino acid sequence: CASSPWDRGDHGYTF. The V gene is TRBV7-2, the J gene TRBJ1-2, with TRBD1 matching 11 bases. Germline V gene sequence: CDR1 SGHTA, CDR2 FQGNSA. This CDR3 has 15 residues. V shed 5 bases and J 6 bases; nucleotides not matched to a gene: 8. The full variable domain, its missing parts supplied by reference TRBV7-2 and TRBJ1-2, is GAGVSQSPSNKVTEKGKDVELRCDPISGHTALYWYRQSLGQGLEFLIYFQGNSAPDKSGLPSDRFSAERTGGSVSTLTIQRTQQEDSAVYLCASSPWDRGDHGYTFGSGTRLTVV.

The chain couples TRBV7-2 to TRBJ1-4, with D perhaps TRBD1 (5 bases). In germline, CDR1 is SGHTA, CDR2 FQGNSA. The CDR3 extends over 15 amino acids. Trimming removed 4 bases from V and 8 bases from J, with 17 bases in between. CDR3 DNA: TGTGCCAGCAGCTATCTGTCGTTGGGGCCGGAAAAACTGTTTTTT. Protein: CASSYLSLGPEKLFF.

This clone was seen once. The rearrangement joins TRBV15 to TRBJ2-5; 10 nucleotides line up with TRBD2. The assigned J gene may be wrong: the sequence end matches TRBJ2-7 better. Per germline, CDR1 LNHNV and CDR2 YYDKDF (reference sequence). This CDR3 has 16 amino acids. The chain's CDR3 is CATSRDSASGSYEQYF. For the CDR3, the DNA is TGTGCCACCAGCAGAGATTCTGCTAGCGGGAGTTACGAGCAGTACTTC.

This clone has a handful of counts. V is TRBV10-3 and J is TRBJ2-2; D is perhaps TRBD1 (5 bases). This CDR3 is built from 15 residues. V dropped 6 bases and J dropped 3 bases, with 14 bases sitting between them. CDR1 is ENHRY and CDR2 is SYGVKD in the germline V gene. CDR3: CAISTGRVDTGELFF. The DNA for the CDR3 is TGTGCCATCAGCACAGGTAGAGTTGACACCGGGGAGCTGTTTTTT.

This rearrangement joins TRBV11-2 to TRBJ2-2, with D hard to call. Germline loops: CDR1 SGHAT, CDR2 FQNNGV. V was clipped by 2 bases and J by 1 base, with 5 bases between them. The CDR3 length is 14 residues. CDR3 DNA sequence: TGTGCCAGCAGCTTAAACAGGAACACCGGGGAGCTGTTTTTT. It yields the protein CASSLNRNTGELFF.

This chain uses TRBV7-2 with TRBJ2-2, with D unclear. The germline V and J ends were trimmed by 0 bases and 13 bases, with 12 bases remaining between them. Germline lookup yields CDR1 SGHTA and CDR2 FQGNSA. The CDR3 spans 13 residues. CDR3 nucleotides: TGTGCCAGCAGCTTAGCTCGGCAGGAATTGCTGTTTTTT. Protein sequence: CASSLARQELLFF.

This chain links TRBV30 with TRBJ2-6; D perhaps matches TRBD1 (6 bases). CDR3 length: 15 amino acids. Trimming shortened V by 3 bases and J by 1 base, and 10 bases separated the two germline ends. CDR1 GTSNPN and CDR2 SVGIG come from the germline V gene (reference sequence). CDR3 amino acids: CAWRNRDSGANVLTF. In DNA, the CDR3 is TGTGCCTGGAGGAACAGGGATTCTGGGGCCAACGTCCTGACTTTC.

The V and J genes are TRBV7-7 and TRBJ2-7; 8 bases match TRBD1. The germline gives CDR1 SSHAT, CDR2 FNYEAQ (reference sequence). Losses at the gene ends were 1 base for V and 5 bases for J; bases not matched to a gene: 4. This CDR3 region has 14 residues. The CDR3 nucleotides are TGTGCCAGCAGCTTAGGGACAGGGATCCACGAGCAGTACTTC. Its translation: CASSLGTGIHEQYF.

The chain recombines TRBV28 with TRBJ2-3; a weak D match, TRBD1 (6 bases). Germline CDR1 and CDR2: MDHEN and SYDVKM. V lost 2 bases and J 14 bases, leaving 11 bases between the germline ends. The CDR3 covers 11 residues. This CDR3 is CASSLGRGWYF. The CDR3 DNA reads as TGTGCCAGCAGTTTAGGCAGGGGCTGGTATTTT.

This clone turned up a few times. This chain connects TRBV10-3 to TRBJ1-2; D unclear. The CDR3 is 15 amino acids. The germline CDR1 and CDR2 sequences are ENHRY and SYGVKD. V gave up 2 bases and J gave up 4 bases, with 14 bases separating them. The CDR3 sequence: CAISESSGPFYGYTF. The CDR3 DNA reads TGTGCCATCAGTGAGAGTTCCGGTCCGTTCTATGGCTACACCTTC.

The V gene is TRBV27, the J gene TRBJ2-4, with D possibly being TRBD2 (6 bases). This CDR3 has 13 amino acids. CDR1 is MNHEY and CDR2 is SMNVEV in the germline V gene (reference sequence). V dropped 6 bases and J dropped 7 bases, with 13 bases sitting between them. CDR3 in amino acids: CASRQGGTNIQYF. Written as DNA, the CDR3 is TGTGCCAGCAGGCAGGGAGGTACGAACATTCAGTACTTC.

The J gene is TRBJ1-4, the V gene TRBV29-1; D is undetermined. Trimming stripped 2 bases from V and 7 bases from J, with 23 bases between. Germline lookup yields CDR1 SQVTM and CDR2 ANQGSEA. The CDR3 totals 17 residues. This chain's CDR3 is CSVELKRPGSASEKLFF. In nucleotides, the CDR3 is TGCAGCGTTGAACTCAAACGCCCGGGGTCCGCATCTGAAAAACTGTTTTTT.

Only a few counts were recorded for this clone. V is TRBV28 and J is TRBJ2-3; the match to TRBD2 covers 7 bases. V lost 5 bases to trimming and J lost 2 bases; unmatched junction nucleotides: 16. The CDR3 is 18 amino acids. Germline V gene data show CDR1 as MDHEN and CDR2 as SYDVKM. DNA of the CDR3: TGTGCCAGCAGTAAACTAGCGCTCCTGAGGTTATACACAGATACGCAGTATTTT. Translating gives CASSKLALLRLYTDTQYF. Full variable domain (rest looked up from reference TRBV28 and TRBJ2-3): DVKVTQSSRYLVKRTGEKVFLECVQDMDHENMFWYRQDPGLGLRLIYFSYDVKMKEKGDIPEGYSVSREKKERFSLILESASTNQTSMYLCASSKLALLRLYTDTQYFGPGTRLTVL.

The V and J genes are TRBV5-1 and TRBJ1-1, with D tentatively TRBD1 (6 bases). V lost 7 bases and J lost 2, with 9 bases in between. Germline V gene sequence: CDR1 SGHRS, CDR2 YFSETQ. This CDR3 region has 12 residues. The CDR3 sequence: CASVGGNTEAFF. The CDR3 DNA sequence: TGCGCCAGCGTAGGGGGAAACACTGAAGCTTTCTTT.

The chain couples TRBV7-2 to TRBJ2-7; TRBD1 matches 10 bases. With 6 bases clipped from V and 9 bases from J, the junction kept 5 bases outside the gene matches. The CDR3 spans 12 residues. CDR1 is SGHTA, CDR2 FQGNSA, per germline. DNA for the CDR3: TGTGCCAGCAGTCGGGACAGGGGTCGGCAGTACTTC. Protein: CASSRDRGRQYF. The variable domain in full, with the rest retrieved from reference TRBV7-2 and TRBJ2-7, is GAGVSQSPSNKVTEKGKDVELRCDPISGHTALYWYRQSLGQGLEFLIYFQGNSAPDKSGLPSDRFSAERTGGSVSTLTIQRTQQEDSAVYLCASSRDRGRQYFGPGTRLTVT.

The chain is built from TRBV5-6 and TRBJ2-4; no clear D gene. The CDR3 runs to 15 residues. CDR1 SGHDT and CDR2 YYEEEE come from the germline V gene. V lost 3 bases and J lost 1, with 11 bases in between. Here the CDR3 reads CASSWRGEAKNIQYF. CDR3 coding DNA: TGTGCCAGCAGCTGGCGAGGAGAGGCCAAAAACATTCAGTACTTC.

This clone showed up just a few times. J is TRBJ1-4 and V is TRBV6-6, with 7 positions matching TRBD1. Looked up from germline, CDR1 is MNHNY and CDR2 is SVGAGI (reference sequence). The CDR3 totals 15 residues. Germline trimming cut 6 bases from V and 8 bases from J; bases unmatched to any gene: 12. The CDR3 protein is CASSNRGGGEEKLFF. The CDR3 DNA is TGTGCCAGCAGCAACAGGGGAGGCGGTGAAGAAAAACTGTTTTTT.

This chain joins TRBV7-2 and TRBJ2-1; D not certain. The germline gives CDR1 SGHTA, CDR2 FQGNSA. V was clipped by 4 bases and J by 7 bases, with 11 bases between them. The CDR3 is 13 amino acids. The CDR3 reads CASSYYLANEQFF. The DNA of the CDR3 is TGTGCCAGCAGCTACTACCTGGCAAATGAGCAGTTCTTC.

This clone was counted only a few times. The chain joins TRBV28 to TRBJ1-2; 11 nucleotides agree with TRBD1. In germline, CDR1 is MDHEN, CDR2 SYDVKM. The CDR3 extends over 18 amino acids. The trim removed 4 bases at V and 4 bases at J, leaving 14 bases unmatched. The CDR3 DNA sequence: TGTGCCAGCAGTTCCTACGAGACCGGGACAGGGGGGGGCTATGGCTACACCTTC. It specifies CASSSYETGTGGGYGYTF.